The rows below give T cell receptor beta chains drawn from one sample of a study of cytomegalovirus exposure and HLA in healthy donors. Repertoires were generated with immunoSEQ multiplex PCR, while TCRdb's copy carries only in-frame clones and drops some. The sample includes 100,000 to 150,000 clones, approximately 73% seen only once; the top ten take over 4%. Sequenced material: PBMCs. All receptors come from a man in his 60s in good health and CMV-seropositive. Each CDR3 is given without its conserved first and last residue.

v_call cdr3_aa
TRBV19 ASTYKGGAGRAEAF
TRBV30 AWRDTAWGGDTQY
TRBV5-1 ASSSTAGGPQETQY
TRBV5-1 ASSLGASQETQY
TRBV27 ASSLLALPTWQY
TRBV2 ASMDDRRNTEAF
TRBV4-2 ASSQGLAGETQY
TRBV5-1 ASSWDRPNTGELF
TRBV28 ASSTASDTTGRRY
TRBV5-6 ASSLWSGDQPQH
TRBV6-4 ASSEWELGEQY
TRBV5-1 ASSSDRGQGYNSPLH
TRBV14 ASSQVVWGGYYGYT
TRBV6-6 ASRAQGDSNQPQH
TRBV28 ASSLAGVNTEAF
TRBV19 ASSQGRTEAF
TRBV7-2 ASSLQQAEKLF
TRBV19 ASSPSQGPGTDTQY
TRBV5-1 ASSQQGRDYGYT
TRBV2 ASSFGQGQETQY
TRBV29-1 SVSTLGVGYT
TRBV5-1 ASTLEGAREQY
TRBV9 ASSVGSSGGVKTQY
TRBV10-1 ASSETRTSGVYEQY
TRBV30 AWMGDRGHTEAF
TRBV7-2 ASSFVFQGAYEQY
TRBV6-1 ASSVGQEQY
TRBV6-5 ASSTVGSGANVLT
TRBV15 ATSHPGGASDTQY
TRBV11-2 ASSPGFSGANVLT
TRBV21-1 ASSKRGQGSREQY
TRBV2 ASSVGRVSGYT
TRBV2 ASSEGRDRLAGNTIY
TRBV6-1 ASSEIWGGQETQY
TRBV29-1 SILIGLYETQY
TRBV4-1 ASSQAGTAYGYT
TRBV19 ASSLAGDDYEQY
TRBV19 ASSRLASGANVLT
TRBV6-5 ASPPRGSDYEQY
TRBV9 ASSGGGDGEAF
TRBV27 ASSRPLGGRHPPLKTQY
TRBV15 ATSRDRRQGAEQY
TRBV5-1 ASSLNRADGNTIY
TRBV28 ASTLGGSNQPQH
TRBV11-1 ASSRGQGSYGYT
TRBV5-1 ASSLTDRGRSPLH
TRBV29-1 SVEVTGESNQPQH
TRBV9 ASSVEQGWGTEAF
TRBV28 ASSPPNLRGYEQY
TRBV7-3 ASSRGGSQEEQY
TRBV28 ASSYRTDYSPLH
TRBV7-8 ASSLDLATDTQY
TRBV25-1 ASVKTGGLTEAF
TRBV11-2 ASSFFGYTIY
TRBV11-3 ASSAGLYNEQF
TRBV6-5 ASSQENIQY
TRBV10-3 AIGHGGAGNSSGANVLT
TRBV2 ASSVSGSYQPQH
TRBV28 ASSVWASTDTQY
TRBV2 ASSLRQATNEKLF